Presented here are 9 T cell receptor beta chains from one specimen sequenced in a study of cytotoxic CD8 clonotypes in ibrutinib-treated CLL (dated by TCRdb to 2020 to 2023). Libraries were built with the immunoSEQ multiplex PCR assay. The immuneACCESS repertoire file appears here via TCRdb, limited to in-frame rearrangements. These files lack a portion of the clones; in checked studies, under half of the deficit traces to unresolved V genes, and the cause of the others is not known. The sample has approximately 150,000 clones on record, 70% to 90% of them singletons. The top ten clonotypes cover around 3.1% of the sample. In the paper's terms, the time point label means: progressive disease on ibrutinib. The sequences come from PBMCs, collected at disease progression, from a patient treated with ibrutinib. The receptors were sampled from a human donor with chronic lymphocytic leukemia.

The rearrangement uses TRBV27 and TRBJ2-1; 9 positions agree with TRBD1. CDR3 length: 15 residues. Germline CDR1 MNHEY, CDR2 SMNVEV (reference sequence). Trimming at V came to 5 bases and at J to 5 bases, leaving 7 bases not matched to a gene. This chain's CDR3 is CASSLSGQGHNEQFF. The CDR3 DNA reads TGTGCCAGCAGTCTCTCGGGACAGGGCCACAATGAGCAGTTCTTC.

This sequence joins TRBV7-2 and TRBJ2-3; TRBD2 aligns across 10 bases. Germline CDR1 SGHTA, CDR2 FQGNSA. V shed 5 bases and J 0 bases; nucleotides not matched to a gene: 5. The CDR3 consists of 16 residues. The CDR3 reads CASSLRLAGSTDTQYF. The CDR3 DNA reads as TGTGCCAGCAGCCTCCGACTAGCGGGCAGCACAGATACGCAGTATTTT.

The chain carries TRBV27 and TRBJ2-7; 13 bases match TRBD2. The CDR3 covers 19 residues. CDR1 is MNHEY, CDR2 SMNVEV, per germline (reference sequence). V trimming: 5 bases; J trimming: 1 base; junction bases outside the gene matches: 14. This CDR3 is CASSPTPRTSGRGSYEQYF. The CDR3 DNA follows: TGTGCCAGCAGTCCCACCCCGCGGACTAGCGGGAGAGGGTCCTACGAGCAGTACTTC.

The J gene is TRBJ2-5, the V gene TRBV19; D not resolved. This CDR3 comprises 15 residues. The germline V and J ends were trimmed by 6 bases and 5 bases, with 19 bases remaining between them. The germline V gene encodes CDR1 LNHDA and CDR2 SQIVND (reference sequence). CDR3 sequence (DNA): TGTGCCAGTAGCAAGGTCCCTGCATTGGTGGAGACCCAGTACTTC. As protein: CASSKVPALVETQYF.

The J gene is TRBJ2-2, the V gene TRBV18; 10 bases fit TRBD2. Unmatched junction bases numbered 7, after V lost 5 bases and J lost 7 bases. This CDR3 has 15 residues. Germline loops: CDR1 KGHSH, CDR2 LQKENI. DNA of the CDR3: TGTGCCAGCTCATTAGCGGGAGGCGATAACGGGGAGCTGTTTTTT. Protein sequence: CASSLAGGDNGELFF.

The gene calls are TRBV19 and TRBJ2-1; 11 bases are a match to TRBD2. V shed 4 bases, J shed 12 bases, and the junction held 14 bases outside the gene matches. The germline V gene has CDR1 LNHDA and CDR2 SQIVND (reference sequence). The CDR3 runs 16 residues. Here the CDR3 reads CASSTTAGTSGLRQFF. DNA for the CDR3: TGTGCCAGTAGTACAACAGCCGGGACTAGCGGTCTTCGGCAGTTCTTC.

This clone was recorded only once. The chain combines TRBV18 with TRBJ1-4; D not resolved. There are 15 residues in the CDR3. Per germline, CDR1 KGHSH and CDR2 LQKENI. Trimming took 3 bases from V and 4 from J, leaving 12 bases between them. CDR3 coding DNA: TGTGCCAGCTCACCGCAGTGGGCGGATAATGAAAAACTGTTTTTT. As protein: CASSPQWADNEKLFF.

The chain carries TRBV19 and TRBJ1-1; 8 positions agree with TRBD1. Germline V gene lookup returns CDR1 LNHDA and CDR2 SQIVND (reference sequence). This CDR3 spans 16 amino acids. V lost 10 bases to trimming and J lost 0 bases; unmatched junction nucleotides: 13. The CDR3 coding sequence is TGTGCCATCCTAGATCTCCGGACAGGGTTGAACACTGAAGCTTTCTTT. Translated: CAILDLRTGLNTEAFF.

The J gene is TRBJ2-7, the V gene TRBV4-1, with 8 bases matching TRBD2. Losses at the gene ends were 3 bases for V and 4 bases for J; bases not matched to a gene: 11. The CDR3 extends over 16 amino acids. From germline, CDR1 is MGHRA and CDR2 YSYEKL. CDR3 nucleotides: TGCGCCAGCAGCCACGGTGTGGGCAAGCGGGAGTACGAGCAGTACTTC. It translates to CASSHGVGKREYEQYF.